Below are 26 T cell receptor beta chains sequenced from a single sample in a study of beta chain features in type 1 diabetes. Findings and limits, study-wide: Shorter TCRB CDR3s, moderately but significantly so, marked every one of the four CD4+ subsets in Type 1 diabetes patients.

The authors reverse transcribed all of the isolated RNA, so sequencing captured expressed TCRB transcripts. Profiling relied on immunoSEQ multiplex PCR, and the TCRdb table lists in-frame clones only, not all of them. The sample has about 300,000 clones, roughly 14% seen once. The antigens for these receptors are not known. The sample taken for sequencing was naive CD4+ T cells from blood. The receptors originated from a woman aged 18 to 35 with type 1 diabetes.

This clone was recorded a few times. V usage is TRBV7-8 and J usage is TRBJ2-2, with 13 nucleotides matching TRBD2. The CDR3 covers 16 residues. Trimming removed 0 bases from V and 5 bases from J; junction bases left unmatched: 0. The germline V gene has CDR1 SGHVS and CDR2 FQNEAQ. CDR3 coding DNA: TGTGCCAGCAGCTTAGCGACTAGCGGGAGGACCGGGGAGCTGTTTTTT. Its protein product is CASSLATSGRTGELFF.

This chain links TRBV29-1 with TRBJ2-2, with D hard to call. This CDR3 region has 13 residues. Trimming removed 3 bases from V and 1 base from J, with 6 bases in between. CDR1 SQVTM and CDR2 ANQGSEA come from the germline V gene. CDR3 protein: CSVDDKNTGELFF. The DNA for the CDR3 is TGCAGCGTTGACGACAAGAACACCGGGGAGCTGTTTTTT.

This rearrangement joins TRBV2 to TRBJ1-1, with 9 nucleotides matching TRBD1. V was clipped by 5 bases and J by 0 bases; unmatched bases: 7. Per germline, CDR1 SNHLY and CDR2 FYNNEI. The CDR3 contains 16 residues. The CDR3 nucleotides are TGTGCCAGCAGTCAAGACAGGGGGATGATGAACACTGAAGCTTTCTTT. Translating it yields CASSQDRGMMNTEAFF.

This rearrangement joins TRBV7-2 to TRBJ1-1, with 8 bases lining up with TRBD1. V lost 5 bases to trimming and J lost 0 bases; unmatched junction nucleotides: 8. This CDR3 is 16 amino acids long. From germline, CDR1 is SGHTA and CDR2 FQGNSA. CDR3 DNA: TGTGCCAGCAGCCTCTGGGCAGGGGGCCTGAACACTGAAGCTTTCTTT. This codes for CASSLWAGGLNTEAFF.

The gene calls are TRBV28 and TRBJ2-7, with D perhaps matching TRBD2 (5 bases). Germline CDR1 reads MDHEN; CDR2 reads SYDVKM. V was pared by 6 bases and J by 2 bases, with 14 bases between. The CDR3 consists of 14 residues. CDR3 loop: CASSLGLVPYEQYF. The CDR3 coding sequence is TGTGCCAGCAGCCTCGGACTCGTACCCTACGAGCAGTACTTC.

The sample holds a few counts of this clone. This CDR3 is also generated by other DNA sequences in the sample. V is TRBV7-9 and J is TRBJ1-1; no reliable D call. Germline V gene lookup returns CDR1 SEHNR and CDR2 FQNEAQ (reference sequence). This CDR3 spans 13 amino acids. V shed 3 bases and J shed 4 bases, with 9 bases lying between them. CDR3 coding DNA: TGTGCCAGCAGCTTCGGAGGATCCACTGAAGCTTTCTTT. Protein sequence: CASSFGGSTEAFF.

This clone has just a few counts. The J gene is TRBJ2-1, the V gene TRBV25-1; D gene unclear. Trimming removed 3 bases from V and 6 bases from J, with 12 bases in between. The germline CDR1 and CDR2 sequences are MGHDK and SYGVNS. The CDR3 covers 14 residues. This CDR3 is CASSEPGSINEQFF. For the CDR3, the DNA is TGTGCCAGCAGTGAGCCCGGGTCTATCAATGAGCAGTTCTTC.

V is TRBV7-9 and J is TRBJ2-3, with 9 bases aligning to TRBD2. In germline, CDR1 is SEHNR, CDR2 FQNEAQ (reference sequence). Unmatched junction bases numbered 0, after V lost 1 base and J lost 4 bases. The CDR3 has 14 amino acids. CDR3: CASSLGLAADTQYF. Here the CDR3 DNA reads TGTGCCAGCAGCTTAGGACTAGCGGCAGATACGCAGTATTTT.

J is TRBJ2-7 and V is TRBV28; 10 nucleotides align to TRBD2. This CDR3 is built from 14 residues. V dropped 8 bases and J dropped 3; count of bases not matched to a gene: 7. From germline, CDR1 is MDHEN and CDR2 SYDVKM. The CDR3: CASASGSYIYEQYF. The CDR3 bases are TGTGCCAGCGCTAGCGGGAGCTATATCTACGAGCAGTACTTC.

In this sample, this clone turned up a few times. CDR3 in DNA: TGCGCCAGCAGCTACGAGGGCCAGGTTTACGAGCAGTACTTC. Translating gives CASSYEGQVYEQYF. The V and J genes are TRBV5-1 and TRBJ2-7, with a possible D match to TRBD2 (5 bases). This CDR3 comprises 14 residues. V was clipped by 3 bases and J by 4 bases, with 14 bases between them. Germline CDR1 SGHRS, CDR2 YFSETQ.

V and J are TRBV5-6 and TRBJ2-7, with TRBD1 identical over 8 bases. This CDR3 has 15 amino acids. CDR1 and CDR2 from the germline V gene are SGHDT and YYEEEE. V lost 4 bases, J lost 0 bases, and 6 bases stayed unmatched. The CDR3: CASSLWTGSSYEQYF. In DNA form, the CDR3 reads TGTGCCAGCAGCCTTTGGACAGGGAGCTCCTACGAGCAGTACTTC. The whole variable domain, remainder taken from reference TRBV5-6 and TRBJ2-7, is DAGVTQSPTHLIKTRGQQVTLRCSPKSGHDTVSWYQQALGQGPQFIFQYYEEEERQRGNFPDRFSGHQFPNYSSELNVNALLLGDSALYLCASSLWTGSSYEQYFGPGTRLTVT.

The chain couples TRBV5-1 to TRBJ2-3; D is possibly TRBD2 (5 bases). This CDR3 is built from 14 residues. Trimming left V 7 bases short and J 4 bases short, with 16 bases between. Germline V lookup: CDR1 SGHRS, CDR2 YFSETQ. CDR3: CASGRSSIADTQYF. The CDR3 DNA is TGCGCCAGCGGAAGGTCTAGCATAGCAGATACGCAGTATTTT.

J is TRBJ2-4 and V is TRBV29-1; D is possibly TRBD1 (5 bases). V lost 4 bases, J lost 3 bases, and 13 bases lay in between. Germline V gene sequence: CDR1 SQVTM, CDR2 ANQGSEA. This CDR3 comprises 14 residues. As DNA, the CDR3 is TGCAGCGTTGTTGTCCAGGGAAACAAAAACATTCAGTACTTC. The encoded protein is CSVVVQGNKNIQYF.

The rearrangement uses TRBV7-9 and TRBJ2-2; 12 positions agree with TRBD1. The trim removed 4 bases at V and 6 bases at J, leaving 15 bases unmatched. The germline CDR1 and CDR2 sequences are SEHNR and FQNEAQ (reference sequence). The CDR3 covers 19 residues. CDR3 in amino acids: CASSSNTGQGAPKPGELFF. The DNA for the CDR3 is TGTGCCAGCAGCTCCAACACGGGACAGGGGGCGCCGAAACCCGGGGAGCTGTTTTTT.

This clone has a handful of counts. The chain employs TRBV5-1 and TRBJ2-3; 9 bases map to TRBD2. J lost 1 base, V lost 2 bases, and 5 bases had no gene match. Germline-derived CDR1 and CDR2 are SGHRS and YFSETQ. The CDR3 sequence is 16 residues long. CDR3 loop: CASSLLAGARTDTQYF. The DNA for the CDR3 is TGCGCCAGCAGCTTATTAGCGGGAGCACGCACAGATACGCAGTATTTT.

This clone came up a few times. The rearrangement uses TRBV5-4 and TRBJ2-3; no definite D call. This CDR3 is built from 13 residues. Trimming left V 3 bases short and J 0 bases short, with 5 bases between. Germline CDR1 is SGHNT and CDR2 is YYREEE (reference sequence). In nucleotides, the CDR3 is TGTGCCAGCAGCTCGACTAGCACAGATACGCAGTATTTT. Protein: CASSSTSTDTQYF.

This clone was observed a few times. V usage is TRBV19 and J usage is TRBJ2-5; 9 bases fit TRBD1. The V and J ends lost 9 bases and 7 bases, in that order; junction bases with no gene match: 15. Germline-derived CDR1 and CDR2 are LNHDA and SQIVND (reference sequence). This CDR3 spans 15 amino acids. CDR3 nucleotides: TGTGCCAGCACTCCACGGACAGGGGATTTCGGGACCCAGTACTTC. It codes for CASTPRTGDFGTQYF.

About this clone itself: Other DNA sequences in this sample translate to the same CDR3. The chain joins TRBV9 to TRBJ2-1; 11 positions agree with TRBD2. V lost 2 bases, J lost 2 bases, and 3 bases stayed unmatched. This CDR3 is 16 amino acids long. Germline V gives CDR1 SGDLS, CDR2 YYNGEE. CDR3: CASSVGLADTYNEQFF. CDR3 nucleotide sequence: TGTGCCAGCAGCGTGGGACTAGCGGATACCTACAATGAGCAGTTCTTC.

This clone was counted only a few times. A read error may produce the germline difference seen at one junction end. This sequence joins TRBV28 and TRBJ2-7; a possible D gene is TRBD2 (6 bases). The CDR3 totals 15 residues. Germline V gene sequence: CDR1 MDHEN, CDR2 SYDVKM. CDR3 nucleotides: TGTGCCAGCAGTTTAAACTCCGGGGAAAAGATAGCGGACCTTTTC. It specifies CASSLNSGEKIADLF.

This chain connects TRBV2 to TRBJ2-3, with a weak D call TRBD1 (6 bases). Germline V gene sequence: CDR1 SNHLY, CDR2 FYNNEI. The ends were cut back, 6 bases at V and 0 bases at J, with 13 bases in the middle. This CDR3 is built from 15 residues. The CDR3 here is CASRVDSISTDTQYF. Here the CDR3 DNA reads TGTGCCAGCAGGGTGGACAGTATAAGCACAGATACGCAGTATTTT.

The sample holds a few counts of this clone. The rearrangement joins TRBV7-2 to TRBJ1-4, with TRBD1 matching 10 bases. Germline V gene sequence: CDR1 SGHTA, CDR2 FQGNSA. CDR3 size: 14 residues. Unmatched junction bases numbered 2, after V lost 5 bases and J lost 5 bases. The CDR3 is CASSPTGGNEKLFF. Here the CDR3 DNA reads TGTGCCAGCAGCCCGACAGGGGGCAATGAAAAACTGTTTTTT.

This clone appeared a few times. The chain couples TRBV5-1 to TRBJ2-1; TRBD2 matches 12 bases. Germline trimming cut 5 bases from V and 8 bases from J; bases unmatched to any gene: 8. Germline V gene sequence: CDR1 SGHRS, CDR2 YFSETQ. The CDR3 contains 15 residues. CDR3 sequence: CASSSRTSGTHEQFF. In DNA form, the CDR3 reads TGCGCCAGCAGTTCCAGGACTAGCGGGACCCATGAGCAGTTCTTC.

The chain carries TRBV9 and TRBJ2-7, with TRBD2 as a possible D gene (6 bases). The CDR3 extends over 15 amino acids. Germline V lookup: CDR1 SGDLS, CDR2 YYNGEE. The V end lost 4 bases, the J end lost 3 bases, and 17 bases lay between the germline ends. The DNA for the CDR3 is TGTGCCAGCAGCCCAGCTCCGGGAGTTTGCTACGAGCAGTACGTC. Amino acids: CASSPAPGVCYEQYV.

DNA for the CDR3: TGTGCCTGGAGTGTACTGGGGGCCACCAATCAGCCCCAGCATTTT. The encoded protein is CAWSVLGATNQPQHF. The V gene is TRBV30, the J gene TRBJ1-5, with D maybe TRBD1 (6 bases). With 0 bases removed from V and 3 bases from J, the gap between germline ends came to 12 bases. Germline V gene sequence: CDR1 GTSNPN, CDR2 SVGIG (reference sequence). The CDR3 totals 15 residues.

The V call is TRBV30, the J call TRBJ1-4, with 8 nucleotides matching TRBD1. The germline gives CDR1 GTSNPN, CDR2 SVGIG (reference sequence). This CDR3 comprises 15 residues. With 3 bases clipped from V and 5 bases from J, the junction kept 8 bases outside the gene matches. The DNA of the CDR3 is TGTGCCTGGAGCCGATCGCGGACAGGGAATGAAAAACTGTTTTTT. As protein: CAWSRSRTGNEKLFF.

The CDR3 is CASSLGDRATEAFF. For the CDR3, the DNA is TGCGCCAGCAGCTTGGGGGACAGGGCAACTGAAGCTTTCTTT. The V and J genes are TRBV5-1 and TRBJ1-1; 9 bases line up with TRBD1. J was trimmed by 5 bases and V by 0 bases; bases with no gene match: 2. The CDR3 is 14 amino acids. CDR1 is SGHRS, CDR2 YFSETQ, per germline.